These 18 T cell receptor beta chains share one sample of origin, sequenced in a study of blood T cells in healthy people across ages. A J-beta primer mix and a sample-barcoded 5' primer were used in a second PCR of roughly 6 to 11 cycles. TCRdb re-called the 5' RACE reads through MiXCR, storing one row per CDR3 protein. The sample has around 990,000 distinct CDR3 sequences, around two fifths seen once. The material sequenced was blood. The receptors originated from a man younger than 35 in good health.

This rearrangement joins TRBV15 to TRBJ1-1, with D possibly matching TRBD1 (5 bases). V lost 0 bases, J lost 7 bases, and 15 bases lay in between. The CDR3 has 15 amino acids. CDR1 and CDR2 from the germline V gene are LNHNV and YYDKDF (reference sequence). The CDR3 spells CATSREGGGIGEAFF. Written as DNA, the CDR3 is TGTGCCACCAGCAGAGAGGGGGGAGGGATCGGTGAAGCTTTCTTT. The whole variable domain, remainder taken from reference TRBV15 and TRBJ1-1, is DAMVIQNPRYQVTQFGKPVTLSCSQTLNHNVMYWYQQKSSQAPKLLFHYYDKDFNNEADTPDNFQSRRPNTSFCFLDIRSPGLGDTAMYLCATSREGGGIGEAFFGQGTRLTVV.

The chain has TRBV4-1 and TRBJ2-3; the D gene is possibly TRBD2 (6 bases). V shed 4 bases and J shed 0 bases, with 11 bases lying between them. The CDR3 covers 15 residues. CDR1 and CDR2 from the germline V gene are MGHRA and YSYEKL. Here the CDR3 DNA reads TGCGCCAGCAGCCCGCTAGCGCCCAGCACAGATACGCAGTATTTT. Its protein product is CASSPLAPSTDTQYF.

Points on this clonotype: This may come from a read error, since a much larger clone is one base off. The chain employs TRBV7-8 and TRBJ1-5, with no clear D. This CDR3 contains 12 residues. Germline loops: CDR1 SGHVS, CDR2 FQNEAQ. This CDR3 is CASSLDRQPRHF. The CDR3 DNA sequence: TGTGCCAGCAGCCTAGACCGTCAGCCCCGGCATTTT.

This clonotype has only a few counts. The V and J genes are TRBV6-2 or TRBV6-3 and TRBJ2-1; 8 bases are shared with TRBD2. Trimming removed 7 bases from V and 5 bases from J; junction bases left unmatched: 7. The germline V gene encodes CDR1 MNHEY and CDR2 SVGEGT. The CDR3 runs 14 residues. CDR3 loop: CASNQPGGNNEQFF. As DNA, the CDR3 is TGTGCCAGCAATCAACCGGGGGGGAACAATGAGCAGTTCTTC.

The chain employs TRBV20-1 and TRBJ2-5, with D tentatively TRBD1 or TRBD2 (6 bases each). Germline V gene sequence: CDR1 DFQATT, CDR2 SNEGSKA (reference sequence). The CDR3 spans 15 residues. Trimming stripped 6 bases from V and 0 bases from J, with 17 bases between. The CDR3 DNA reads TGCAGTGCCTCCCTGGGACGGGGGCACCAAGAGACCCAGTACTTC. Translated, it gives CSASLGRGHQETQYF.

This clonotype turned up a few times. CDR3 protein: CAISDDRRGSNRVNQPQHF. The CDR3 DNA is TGTGCCATCAGTGACGATCGCAGGGGCTCGAATCGGGTCAATCAGCCCCAGCATTTT. This sequence joins TRBV10-3 and TRBJ1-5; a weak D match, TRBD1 (6 bases). This CDR3 region has 19 residues. V was shortened by 3 bases and J by 3 bases, with 24 bases between the two germline ends. Germline V gene lookup returns CDR1 ENHRY and CDR2 SYGVKD.

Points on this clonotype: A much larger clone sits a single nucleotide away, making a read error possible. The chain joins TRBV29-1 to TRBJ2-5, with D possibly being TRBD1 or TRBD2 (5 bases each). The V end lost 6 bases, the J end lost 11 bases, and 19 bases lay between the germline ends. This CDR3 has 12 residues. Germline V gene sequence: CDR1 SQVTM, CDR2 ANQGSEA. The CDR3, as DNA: TGCAGCGTCGTTGGGGACGGCTACAAGCAGTACTTC. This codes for CSVVGDGYKQYF.

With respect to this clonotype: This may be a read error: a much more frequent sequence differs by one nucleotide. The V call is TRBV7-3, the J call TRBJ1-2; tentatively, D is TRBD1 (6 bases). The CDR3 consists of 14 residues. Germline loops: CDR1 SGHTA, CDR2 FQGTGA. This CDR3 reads CASSLTGGNYVYTF. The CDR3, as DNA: TGTGCCAGCAGCTTAACAGGGGGGAACTATGTCTACACCTTC.

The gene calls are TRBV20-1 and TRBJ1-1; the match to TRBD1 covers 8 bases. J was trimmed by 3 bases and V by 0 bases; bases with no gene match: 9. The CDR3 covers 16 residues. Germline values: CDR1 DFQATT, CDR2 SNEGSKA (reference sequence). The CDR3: CSARDPSTGEDTEAFF. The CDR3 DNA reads TGCAGTGCTAGAGATCCCTCGACAGGGGAGGACACTGAAGCTTTCTTT.

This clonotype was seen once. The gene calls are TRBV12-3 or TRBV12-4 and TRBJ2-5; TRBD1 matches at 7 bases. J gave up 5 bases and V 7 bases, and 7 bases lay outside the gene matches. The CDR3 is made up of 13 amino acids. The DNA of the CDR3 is TGTGCCAGCAATGCAGACAGGGCGGAGACCCAGTACTTC. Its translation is CASNADRAETQYF.

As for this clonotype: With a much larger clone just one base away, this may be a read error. DNA of the CDR3: TGCAGTGCTGCTAGGGAATATGAGCAGTACTTC. It yields the protein CSAAREYEQYF. V is TRBV20-1 and J is TRBJ2-5; D remains unclear. The CDR3 loop spans 11 amino acids. The V and J ends lost 5 bases and 11 bases respectively, with 15 bases between them. CDR1 is DFQATT, CDR2 SNEGSKA, per germline (reference sequence).

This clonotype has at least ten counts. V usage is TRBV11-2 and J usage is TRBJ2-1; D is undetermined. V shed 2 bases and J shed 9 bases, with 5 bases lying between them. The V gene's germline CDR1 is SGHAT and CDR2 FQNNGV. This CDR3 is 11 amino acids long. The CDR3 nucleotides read TGTGCCAGCAGCTTAAGTCCTGAGCAGTTCTTC. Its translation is CASSLSPEQFF.

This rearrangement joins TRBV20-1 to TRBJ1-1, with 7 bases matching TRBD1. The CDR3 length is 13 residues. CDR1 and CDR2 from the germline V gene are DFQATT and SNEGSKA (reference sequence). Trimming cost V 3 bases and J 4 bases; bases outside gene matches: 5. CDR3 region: CSASNRGSTEAFF. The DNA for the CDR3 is TGCAGTGCTAGTAACAGGGGCTCCACTGAAGCTTTCTTT.

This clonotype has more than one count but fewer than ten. In DNA form, the CDR3 reads TGTGCCAGCAGCGTAGGTACGGCCCGTTACAATGAGCAGTTCTTC. Translation: CASSVGTARYNEQFF. The chain couples TRBV9 to TRBJ2-1; D ambiguous. Deletions cut 0 bases from V and 4 bases from J, with 11 bases between. Germline CDR1 is SGDLS and CDR2 is YYNGEE. The CDR3 consists of 15 residues.

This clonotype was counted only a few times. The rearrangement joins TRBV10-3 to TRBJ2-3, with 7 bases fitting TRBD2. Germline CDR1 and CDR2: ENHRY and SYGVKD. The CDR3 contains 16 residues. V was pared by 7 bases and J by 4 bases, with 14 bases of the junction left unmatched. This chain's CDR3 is CAINIRRAGDSDTQYF. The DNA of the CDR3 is TGTGCCATCAACATACGCAGGGCGGGGGACTCAGATACGCAGTATTTT.

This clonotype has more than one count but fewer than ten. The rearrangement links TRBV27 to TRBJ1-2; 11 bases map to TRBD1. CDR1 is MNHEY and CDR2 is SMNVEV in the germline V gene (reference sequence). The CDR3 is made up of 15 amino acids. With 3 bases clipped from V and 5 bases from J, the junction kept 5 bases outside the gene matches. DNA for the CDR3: TGTGCCAGCAGTTTGAGGGGGACAGGGGGGTATGGCTACACCTTC. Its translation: CASSLRGTGGYGYTF.

CDR3 nucleotide sequence: TGTGCCAGCCACACAGGGGCTGAAGCTTTCTTT. Amino acid sequence: CASHTGAEAFF. The rearrangement links TRBV2 to TRBJ1-1, with 7 bases identical to TRBD1. The germline V gene encodes CDR1 SNHLY and CDR2 FYNNEI. The junction had 3 bases not matched to a gene; V was cut back by 8 bases and J by 6 bases. The CDR3 loop spans 11 amino acids.

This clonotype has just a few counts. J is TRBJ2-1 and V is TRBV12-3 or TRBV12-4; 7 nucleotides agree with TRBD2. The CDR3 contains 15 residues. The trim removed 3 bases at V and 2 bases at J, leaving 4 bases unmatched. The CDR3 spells CASSFGLAAYNEQFF. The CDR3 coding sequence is TGTGCCAGCAGTTTTGGGCTAGCGGCCTACAATGAGCAGTTCTTC.